This TCR beta chain was obtained from a study of cytotoxic CD8 clonotypes in ibrutinib-treated CLL. General observations from the study: Under treatment, the uncommon public clonotypes either contracted or remained stable.

As for this clone: What it binds is not known.

Sequenced by immunoSEQ multiplex PCR; TCRdb stores in-frame clones only, minus some. This table has some 140,000 clones, about 91% appearing once. Trimming shortened V by 3 bases and J by 3 bases, and 8 bases separated the two germline ends. Germline V gives CDR1 LNHDA, CDR2 SQIVND (reference sequence). This CDR3 contains 13 residues. This TCR derives from a human donor with chronic lymphocytic leukemia. The sample here was PBMCs, taken after 12 months of ibrutinib treatment. The chain combines TRBV19 with TRBJ1-2; no clear D gene. CDR3 DNA sequence: TGTGCCAGTAGTATGGAGGTCTACTATGGCTACACCTTC. Translation: CASSMEVYYGYTF.